Detailed here is one TCR beta chain. The sample belongs to a study of blood T cell repertoires in COVID-19. Study details: Both acute and convalescent COVID-19 samples were obtained from the United States, Italy and Spain.

As processed by the authors: Reference gene primer amplification yielded estimated nucleated cell counts. Produced via immunoSEQ multiplex PCR; TCRdb's table is partial and in-frame only. The V and J calls and clone size come from that table; D and trimming were worked out from the DNA. In the table there are tens of thousands of clones, approximately 90% of which are singletons. The CDR3 is made up of 14 amino acids. V shed 2 bases, J shed 4 bases, and the junction held 3 bases outside the gene matches. Germline loops: CDR1 SGHAT, CDR2 FQNNGV. This chain joins TRBV11-2 and TRBJ2-5, with 8 bases aligning to TRBD2. Sequencing was carried out using peripheral blood. The receptor comes from a man in his forties or fifties with active or convalescent COVID-19. CDR3 sequence: CASSLRGGRETQYF. The CDR3 DNA reads as TGTGCCAGCAGCTTACGGGGGGGGAGAGAGACCCAGTACTTC.